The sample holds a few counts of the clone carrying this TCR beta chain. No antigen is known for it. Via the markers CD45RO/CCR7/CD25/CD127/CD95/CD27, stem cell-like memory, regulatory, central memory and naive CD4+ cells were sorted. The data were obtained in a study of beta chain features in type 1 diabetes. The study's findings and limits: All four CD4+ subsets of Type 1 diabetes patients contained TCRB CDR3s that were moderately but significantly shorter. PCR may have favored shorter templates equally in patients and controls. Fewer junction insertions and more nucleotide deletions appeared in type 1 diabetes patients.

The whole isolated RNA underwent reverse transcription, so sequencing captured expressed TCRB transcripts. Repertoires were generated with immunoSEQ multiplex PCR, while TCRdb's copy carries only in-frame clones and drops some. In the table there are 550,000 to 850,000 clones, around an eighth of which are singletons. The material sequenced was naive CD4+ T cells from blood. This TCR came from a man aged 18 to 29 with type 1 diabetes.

CDR3 region: CASSVGLESLSIQYF. CDR3 sequence (DNA): TGTGCCAGCAGCGTAGGGCTGGAGAGCTTAAGCATTCAGTACTTC. V usage is TRBV9 and J usage is TRBJ2-4; D call uncertain. V was shortened by 0 bases and J by 9 bases, with 16 bases between the two germline ends. The CDR3 is 15 residues long. The V gene's germline CDR1 is SGDLS and CDR2 YYNGEE.